This TCR beta chain originates from a study of shared clonotypes between healthy human individuals. The table came from immunoSEQ multiplex PCR; TCRdb's copy has only in-frame clones and leaves some out. The sample has about 2.4 million clones, roughly 93% seen once. There are 14 residues in the CDR3. CDR1 and CDR2 (germline): MNHEY, SVGAGI. Trimming pared 5 bases from V and 6 bases from J, leaving 17 bases between. Sequenced sample: naive CD4+ T cells from PBMCs. Subset reported: CD45RA+ positively selected. The TCR was taken from a man younger than 35 in good health. Some clones in this sample may be carry-over from other donors' samples. The chain links TRBV6-5 to TRBJ2-7, with a possible D match to TRBD1 (6 bases). As DNA, the CDR3 is TGTGCCAGCAGTAGCCCGGGGAGAGGGGGCGAGCAGTACTTC. Its protein product is CASSSPGRGGEQYF.